The clone carrying this TCR beta chain was counted between two and nine times. The antigen is unknown. A much larger clone lies one base from this, so it may be a read error. Genomic DNA provided the template from which TCR beta VDJ and CDR3 profiles were obtained. MiXCR, applied by TCRdb to the reads, yields one record per CDR3 protein. The sample consists of approximately 150,000 distinct CDR3 sequences, around half of them appearing once. The sample originates from a study of CD8+CD57+ T cells in acquired aplastic anemia. Study in general: Sorted CD4+ and CD8+ cells yielded DNA averaging around 3.2 ug. Study-wide points: Overlapping CD8+ CDR3 repertoires of patients and controls contained approximately 28 shared sequences. For CD8+ Simpson's diversity, patients and controls showed no significant difference.

CD8+CD57+ cell expansion, shown by flow cytometry, had occurred in the patients selected for sequencing. Blood came from patients not yet given any therapy. V dropped 7 bases and J dropped 3 bases, with 15 bases sitting between them. This CDR3 has 14 amino acids. Germline V gene data show CDR1 as SGHAT and CDR2 as FQNNGV. The sample taken for sequencing was sorted CD4+, CD8+, or CD8+CD57+ T cells (not recorded which) from PBMCs. The chain employs TRBV11-2 and TRBJ1-2; D ambiguous. This sequence was found in a human donor with aplastic anemia. This CDR3 reads CASILLEPDYGYTF. The CDR3 nucleotides read TGTGCCAGCATCCTCCTTGAGCCTGACTATGGCTACACCTTC.